This T cell receptor beta chain was recorded in a study of cytomegalovirus exposure and HLA in healthy donors. Whole-study context: Around 80 million unique TCRs from HLA-typed donors were held in an early data release.

The PCR used 60 Vbeta and 13 Jbeta primers. Profiling relied on immunoSEQ multiplex PCR, and the TCRdb table lists in-frame clones only, not all of them. The sample yields tens of thousands of clones, around 80% seen once. A remark on this clone: Its target is not known.

CDR3 length: 14 residues. With 6 bases clipped from V and 6 bases from J, the junction kept 6 bases outside the gene matches. Germline CDR1 ENHRY, CDR2 SYGVKD. Those who donated were healthy bone marrow donors. Donors had nominal health at sampling but likely had unrecorded immune exposures. Study-level results: A missense DCLRE1C variant was associated with V- and J-gene trimming of TCR beta chains in a later analysis, and an independent cohort replicated the association.

The sequence derives from a man between 50 and 59 years old in good health and CMV-seronegative. The V call is TRBV10-3, the J call TRBJ1-5, with TRBD1 identical over 9 bases. Sequenced input: PBMCs. The CDR3 region has the DNA TGTGCCATCAGCCAACAGGGGGCAACTCAGCCCCAGCATTTT. Amino acid sequence: CAISQQGATQPQHF.